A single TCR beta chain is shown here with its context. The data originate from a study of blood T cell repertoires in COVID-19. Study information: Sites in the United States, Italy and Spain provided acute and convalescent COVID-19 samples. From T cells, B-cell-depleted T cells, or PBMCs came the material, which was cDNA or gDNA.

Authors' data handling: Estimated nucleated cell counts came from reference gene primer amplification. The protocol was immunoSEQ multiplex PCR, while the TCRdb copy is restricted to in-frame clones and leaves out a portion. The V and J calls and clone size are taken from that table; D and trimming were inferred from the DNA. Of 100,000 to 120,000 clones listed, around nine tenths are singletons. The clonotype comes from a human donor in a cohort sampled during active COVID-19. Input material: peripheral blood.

The CDR3 spells CASSRKQVNTEAFF. The CDR3 DNA follows: TGTGCCAGCTCACGTAAACAGGTGAACACTGAAGCTTTCTTT. The chain links TRBV18 to TRBJ1-1, with D maybe TRBD1 (5 bases). Germline loops: CDR1 KGHSH, CDR2 LQKENI. The ends were cut back, 4 bases at V and 0 bases at J, with 9 bases in the middle. The CDR3 is made up of 14 amino acids.